The 26 T cell receptor beta chains below come from one sample, sequenced in a study of shared clonotypes between healthy human individuals. Measured with immunoSEQ multiplex PCR; TCRdb has only the in-frame clones, and not every one. This sample has about a million clones, with 65% to 75% found just once. Input material: memory CD4+ T cells sorted from blood. The subset was: CD45RA-negative fraction. The receptors derive from a young man in good health.

The gene calls are TRBV7-5 and TRBJ1-4. TRBV7-5 is deemed a pseudogene. CDR3 length: 14 residues. CDR3 nucleotides: TGTGCCAAACGACGGGTCCAAGGCGGGGAAAAACTGTTTTTT. It encodes CAKRRVQGGEKLFF.

A single count supports this clone. The chain uses TRBV10-3 and TRBJ1-4; D is perhaps TRBD1 (6 bases). The length of the CDR3 is 14 residues. Germline loops: CDR1 ENHRY, CDR2 SYGVKD. The V and J ends lost 0 bases and 7 bases respectively, with 9 bases between them. CDR3 bases: TGTGCCATCAGTGAGTCAGGGGGTACTGAAAAACTGTTTTTT. This translates into CAISESGGTEKLFF.

The chain uses TRBV5-1 and TRBJ2-5; 9 nucleotides align to TRBD1. J gave up 5 bases and V 4 bases, and 3 bases lay outside the gene matches. CDR3 length: 13 residues. Germline CDR1 reads SGHRS; CDR2 reads YFSETQ. DNA for the CDR3: TGCGCCAGCAGCGCTGGACAGGGGGAGACCCAGTACTTC. The encoded protein is CASSAGQGETQYF.

The gene calls are TRBV5-1 and TRBJ1-2; perhaps TRBD1 as D (5 bases). The germline V gene encodes CDR1 SGHRS and CDR2 YFSETQ. The CDR3 covers 14 residues. Between the trimmed V and J ends, which lost 4 bases and 4 bases, there was a span of 14 bases. CDR3 nucleotide sequence: TGCGCCAGCAGCGTCCGGGACGGCTCCTATGGCTACACCTTC. It specifies CASSVRDGSYGYTF.

This clone was picked up one time. The chain has TRBV11-2 and TRBJ2-7; D might be TRBD2 (5 bases). The V and J ends lost 1 base and 1 base respectively, with 8 bases between them. Per germline, CDR1 SGHAT and CDR2 FQNNGV. The CDR3 has 14 residues. CDR3 DNA: TGTGCCAGCAGCTTAGGGGAGACTTCCTACGAGCAGTACTTC. It specifies CASSLGETSYEQYF.

J is TRBJ2-7 and V is TRBV18; a weak D match, TRBD2 (5 bases). Deletions cut 3 bases from V and 3 bases from J, with 12 bases between. Germline V gene data show CDR1 as KGHSH and CDR2 as LQKENI. The CDR3 is 14 residues long. As DNA, the CDR3 is TGTGCCAGCTCACCTGGCCTGGACTTCTACGAGCAGTACTTC. Translation: CASSPGLDFYEQYF.

This clone appeared a few times. This rearrangement joins TRBV5-8 to TRBJ2-3; D may be TRBD1 (6 bases). The CDR3 covers 13 residues. V lost 5 bases and J lost 5, with 12 bases in between. The V gene's germline CDR1 is SGHTS and CDR2 YDEGEE. The CDR3, as DNA: TGTGCCAGCAGAGAATCAGGGGTAGATACGCAGTATTTT. Translated: CASRESGVDTQYF.

This clone was detected only once. The chain combines TRBV2 with TRBJ1-2; possibly TRBD1 for D (5 bases). The CDR3 contains 14 residues. With 9 bases removed from V and 4 bases from J, the gap between germline ends came to 18 bases. Germline loops: CDR1 SNHLY, CDR2 FYNNEI. The CDR3 sequence is CASRLPGGPYGYTF. CDR3 sequence (DNA): TGTGCCAGTCGACTACCGGGGGGTCCCTATGGCTACACCTTC.

In its sample, this clone was seen once. The chain is built from TRBV6-1 and TRBJ2-7; 7 nucleotides align to TRBD1. Germline-derived CDR1 and CDR2 are MNHNS and SASEGT. The CDR3 covers 16 residues. Trimming removed 3 bases from V and 0 bases from J; junction bases left unmatched: 8. The CDR3 loop is CASSEGTDRISYEQYF. The CDR3 DNA reads TGTGCCAGCAGTGAGGGGACAGACAGAATCTCCTACGAGCAGTACTTC.

The chain employs TRBV6-6 and TRBJ1-1; D not certain. The germline gives CDR1 MNHNY, CDR2 SVGAGI (reference sequence). Trimming cost V 2 bases and J 0 bases, with 10 bases left between them. This CDR3 is 15 amino acids long. CDR3 bases: TGTGCCAGCAGTTACACCCATTATATGAACACTGAAGCTTTCTTT. Translated: CASSYTHYMNTEAFF.

As for this clone: The identical CDR3 is also encoded by other nucleotide sequences in the sample. The chain uses TRBV9 and TRBJ2-2; possible D gene TRBD2, 5 bases. V lost 4 bases and J 4 bases, leaving 11 bases between the germline ends. The CDR3 loop spans 14 amino acids. From germline, CDR1 is SGDLS and CDR2 YYNGEE. CDR3 loop: CASSPRGSTGELFF. CDR3 coding DNA: TGTGCCAGCAGCCCTCGGGGAAGCACCGGGGAGCTGTTTTTT. Full variable domain (rest looked up from reference TRBV9 and TRBJ2-2): DSGVTQTPKHLITATGQRVTLRCSPRSGDLSVYWYQQSLDQGLQFLIQYYNGEERAKGNILERFSAQQFPDLHSELNLSSLELGDSALYFCASSPRGSTGELFFGEGSRLTVL.

The chain couples TRBV14 to TRBJ1-2; D remains ambiguous. Deletions cut 0 bases from V and 7 bases from J, with 12 bases between. Germline assignment: CDR1 SGHDN and CDR2 FVKESK. The CDR3 has 14 residues. The CDR3 DNA reads as TGTGCCAGCAGCCAAGATGCGACCCCAGGTGGCTACACCTTC. Amino acid sequence: CASSQDATPGGYTF.

This clone was recorded a few times. The CDR3 is CASSFSDAMSSPLHF. CDR3 nucleotides: TGTGCCAGCAGCTTTTCGGACGCGATGAGTTCACCCCTCCACTTT. The chain joins TRBV28 to TRBJ1-6; D is undetermined. The CDR3 spans 15 residues. Germline V gene data show CDR1 as MDHEN and CDR2 as SYDVKM. Trimming removed 6 bases from V and 9 bases from J, with 18 bases in between.

This clone was detected only once. The gene calls are TRBV6-1 and TRBJ2-7; 7 bases are shared with TRBD2. The CDR3 has 13 amino acids. Germline-derived CDR1 and CDR2 are MNHNS and SASEGT. V lost 8 bases and J lost 2; bases outside the gene matches: 6. The CDR3 DNA follows: TGTGCCAGCGAAATCGGGGGGACCTACGAGCAGTACTTC. Residues: CASEIGGTYEQYF.

The chain joins TRBV27 to TRBJ2-2, with 9 bases matching TRBD1. Unmatched junction bases numbered 8, after V lost 6 bases and J lost 3 bases. The CDR3 is 16 amino acids. Germline CDR1 and CDR2: MNHEY and SMNVEV (reference sequence). This CDR3 is CASSSDRTGDTGELFF. In DNA form, the CDR3 reads TGTGCCAGCAGCTCCGATAGGACAGGGGACACCGGGGAGCTGTTTTTT.

CDR3 residues: CASSIETGLYEQYF. The CDR3 DNA is TGTGCCAGTAGTATAGAAACGGGCCTCTACGAGCAGTACTTC. The chain joins TRBV19 to TRBJ2-7; D is unclear. The CDR3 contains 14 residues. CDR1 LNHDA and CDR2 SQIVND come from the germline V gene (reference sequence). V was clipped by 0 bases and J by 3 bases, with 9 bases between them.

CDR3 DNA: TGTGCCTGCGGTCCCAGGAAGTCCTACGAGCAGTACTTC. It codes for CACGPRKSYEQYF. V is TRBV27 and J is TRBJ2-7, with unresolved D. Trimming shortened V by 11 bases and J by 1 base, and 15 bases separated the two germline ends. The CDR3 spans 13 residues. CDR1 and CDR2 from the germline V gene are MNHEY and SMNVEV (reference sequence).

The rearrangement links TRBV27 to TRBJ2-1, with D unclear. This CDR3 contains 11 residues. Germline lookup yields CDR1 MNHEY and CDR2 SMNVEV (reference sequence). V lost 5 bases, J lost 10 bases, and 9 bases lay in between. This CDR3 is CASSRFGEQFF. The CDR3, as DNA: TGTGCCAGCAGTAGGTTTGGCGAGCAGTTCTTC.

The gene calls are TRBV7-9 and TRBJ2-1; D remains ambiguous. The CDR3 is made up of 11 amino acids. Germline-derived CDR1 and CDR2 are SEHNR and FQNEAQ (reference sequence). Trimming cost V 7 bases and J 5 bases, with 6 bases left between them. CDR3 DNA sequence: TGTGCCAGCAATCGCCACAATGAGCAGTTCTTC. This sequence encodes CASNRHNEQFF.

The genes are TRBV15 and TRBJ2-3; D unclear. Trimming shortened V by 5 bases and J by 2 bases, and 11 bases separated the two germline ends. The CDR3 contains 14 residues. Germline lookup yields CDR1 LNHNV and CDR2 YYDKDF (reference sequence). The CDR3 DNA follows: TGTGCCACCAGCGGTCGACGATACACAGATACGCAGTATTTT. Amino acid sequence: CATSGRRYTDTQYF.

The chain recombines TRBV2 with TRBJ2-7; TRBD1 matches 7 bases. J lost 2 bases, V lost 6 bases, and 10 bases had no gene match. CDR1 is SNHLY and CDR2 is FYNNEI in the germline V gene. This CDR3 has 15 residues. The CDR3 here is CASRGQFSKTYEQYF. CDR3 coding DNA: TGTGCCAGCAGGGGACAGTTTTCCAAGACCTACGAGCAGTACTTC. Using reference TRBV2 and TRBJ2-7 for the parts outside the CDR3, the full variable domain is EPEVTQTPSHQVTQMGQEVILRCVPISNHLYFYWYRQILGQKVEFLVSFYNNEISEKSEIFDDQFSVERPDGSNFTLKIRSTKLEDSAMYFCASRGQFSKTYEQYFGPGTRLTVT.

The chain recombines TRBV19 with TRBJ1-1, with D perhaps matching TRBD1 (5 bases). The V gene lost 7 bases and the J gene lost 8 bases, with 20 bases spanning the gap. The CDR3 is 14 amino acids. From germline, CDR1 is LNHDA and CDR2 SQIVND (reference sequence). This CDR3 reads CASIGGLLRGEAFF. Here the CDR3 DNA reads TGTGCCAGTATTGGAGGCCTCCTTCGGGGGGAAGCTTTCTTT.

This clone was observed many times. The V gene is TRBV6-5, the J gene TRBJ1-5; D is perhaps TRBD1 (5 bases). Germline CDR1 reads MNHEY; CDR2 reads SVGAGI. The CDR3 runs to 13 residues. V was shortened by 5 bases and J by 14 bases, with 19 bases between the two germline ends. The CDR3 DNA follows: TGTGCCAGCAGTCAATCCGGGACCGGCGTTGAGCATTTT. Protein: CASSQSGTGVEHF.

This chain uses TRBV5-1 with TRBJ1-3; TRBD1 might be the D (5 bases). The CDR3 is 14 residues long. V was clipped by 0 bases and J by 3 bases, with 7 bases between them. Germline CDR1 SGHRS, CDR2 YFSETQ. In DNA form, the CDR3 reads TGCGCCAGCAGCTTGGGAGGGGTTGGAAACACCATATATTTT. Encoded protein: CASSLGGVGNTIYF. Variable domain in full (rest from reference TRBV5-1 and TRBJ1-3): KAGVTQTPRYLIKTRGQQVTLSCSPISGHRSVSWYQQTPGQGLQFLFEYFSETQRNKGNFPGRFSGRQFSNSRSEMNVSTLELGDSALYLCASSLGGVGNTIYFGEGSWLTVV.

V gene TRBV25-1 combines with J gene TRBJ1-5; the match to TRBD1 covers 8 bases. V shed 5 bases and J 4 bases; nucleotides not matched to a gene: 4. The germline gives CDR1 MGHDK, CDR2 SYGVNS. The CDR3 loop spans 14 amino acids. CDR3 loop: CASSFGTGNQPQHF. In nucleotides, the CDR3 is TGTGCCAGCAGTTTTGGGACAGGTAATCAGCCCCAGCATTTT.

The chain employs TRBV5-1 and TRBJ1-1, with D hard to call. V was clipped by 4 bases and J by 1 base, with 14 bases between them. The V gene's germline CDR1 is SGHRS and CDR2 YFSETQ. The CDR3 is 15 amino acids. The CDR3 region is CASSGLGQANTEAFF. The CDR3 DNA reads TGCGCCAGCAGCGGGTTAGGGCAGGCGAACACTGAAGCTTTCTTT.